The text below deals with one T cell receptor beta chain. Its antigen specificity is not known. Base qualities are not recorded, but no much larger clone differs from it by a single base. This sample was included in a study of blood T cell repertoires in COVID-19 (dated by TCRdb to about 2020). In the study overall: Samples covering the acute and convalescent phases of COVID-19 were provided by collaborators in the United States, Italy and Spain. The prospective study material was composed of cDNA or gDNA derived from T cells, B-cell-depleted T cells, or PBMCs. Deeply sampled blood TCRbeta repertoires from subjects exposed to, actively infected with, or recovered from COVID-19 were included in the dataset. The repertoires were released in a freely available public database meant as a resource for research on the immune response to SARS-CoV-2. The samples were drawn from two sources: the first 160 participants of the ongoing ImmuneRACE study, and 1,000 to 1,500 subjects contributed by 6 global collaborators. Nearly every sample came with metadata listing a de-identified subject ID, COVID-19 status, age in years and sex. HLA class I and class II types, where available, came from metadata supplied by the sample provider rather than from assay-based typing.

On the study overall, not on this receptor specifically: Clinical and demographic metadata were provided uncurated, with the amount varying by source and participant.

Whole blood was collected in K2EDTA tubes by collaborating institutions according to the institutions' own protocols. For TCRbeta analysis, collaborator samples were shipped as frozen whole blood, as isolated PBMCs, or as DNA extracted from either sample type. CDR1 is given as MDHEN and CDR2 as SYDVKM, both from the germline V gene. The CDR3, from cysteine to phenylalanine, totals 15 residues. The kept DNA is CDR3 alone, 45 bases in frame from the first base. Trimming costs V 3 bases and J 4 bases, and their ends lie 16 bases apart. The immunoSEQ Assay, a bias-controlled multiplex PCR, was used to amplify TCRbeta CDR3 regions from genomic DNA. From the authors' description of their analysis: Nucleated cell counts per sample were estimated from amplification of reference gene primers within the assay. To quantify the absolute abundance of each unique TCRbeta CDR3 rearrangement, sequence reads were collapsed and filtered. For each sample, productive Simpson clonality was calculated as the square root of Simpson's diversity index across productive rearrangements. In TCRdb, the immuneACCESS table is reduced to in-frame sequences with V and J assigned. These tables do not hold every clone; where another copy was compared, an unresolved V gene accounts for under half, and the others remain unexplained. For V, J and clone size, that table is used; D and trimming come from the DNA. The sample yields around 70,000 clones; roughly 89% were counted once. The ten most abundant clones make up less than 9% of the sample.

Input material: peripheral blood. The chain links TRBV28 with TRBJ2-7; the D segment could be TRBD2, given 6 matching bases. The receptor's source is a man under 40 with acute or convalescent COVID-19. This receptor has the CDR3 CASSFSGLVTYEQYF. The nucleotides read TGTGCCAGCAGTTTTTCGGGACTTGTCACTTACGAGCAGTACTTC.